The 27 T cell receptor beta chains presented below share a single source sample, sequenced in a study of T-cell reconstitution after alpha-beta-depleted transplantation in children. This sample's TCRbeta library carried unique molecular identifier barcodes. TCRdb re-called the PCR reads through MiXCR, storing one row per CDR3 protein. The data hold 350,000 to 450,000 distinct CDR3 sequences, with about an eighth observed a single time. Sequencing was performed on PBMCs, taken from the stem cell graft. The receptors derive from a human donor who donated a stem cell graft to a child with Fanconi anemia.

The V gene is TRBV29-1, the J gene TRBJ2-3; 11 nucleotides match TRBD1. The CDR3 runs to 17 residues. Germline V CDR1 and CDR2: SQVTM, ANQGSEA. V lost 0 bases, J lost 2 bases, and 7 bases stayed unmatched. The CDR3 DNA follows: TGCAGCGTTGAAGATCTTCTGGACAGGGGGCTCACAGATACGCAGTATTTT. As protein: CSVEDLLDRGLTDTQYF.

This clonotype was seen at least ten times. This chain's CDR3 is CASSLRFDQETQYF. The DNA for the CDR3 is TGTGCCAGCAGCCTAAGGTTCGACCAAGAGACCCAGTACTTC. V and J are TRBV7-8 and TRBJ2-5; D gene ambiguous. The CDR3 covers 14 residues. V was shortened by 5 bases and J by 0 bases, with 10 bases between the two germline ends. In germline, CDR1 is SGHVS, CDR2 FQNEAQ.

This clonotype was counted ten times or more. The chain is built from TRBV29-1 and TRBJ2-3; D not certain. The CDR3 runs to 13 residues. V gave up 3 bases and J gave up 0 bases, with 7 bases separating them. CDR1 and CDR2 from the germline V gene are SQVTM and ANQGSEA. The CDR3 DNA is TGCAGCGTTGAGCCACGGAGCACAGATACGCAGTATTTT. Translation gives CSVEPRSTDTQYF.

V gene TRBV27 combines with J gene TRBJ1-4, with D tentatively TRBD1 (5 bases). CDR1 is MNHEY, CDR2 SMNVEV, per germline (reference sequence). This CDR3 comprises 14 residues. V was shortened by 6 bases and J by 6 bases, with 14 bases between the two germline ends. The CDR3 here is CASRAGTYYEKLFF. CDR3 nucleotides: TGTGCCAGCAGGGCCGGGACTTACTATGAAAAACTGTTTTTT. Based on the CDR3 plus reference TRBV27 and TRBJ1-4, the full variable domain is EAQVTQNPRYLITVTGKKLTVTCSQNMNHEYMSWYRQDPGLGLRQIYYSMNVEVTDKGDVPEGYKVSRKEKRNFPLILESPSPNQTSLYFCASRAGTYYEKLFFGSGTQLSVL.

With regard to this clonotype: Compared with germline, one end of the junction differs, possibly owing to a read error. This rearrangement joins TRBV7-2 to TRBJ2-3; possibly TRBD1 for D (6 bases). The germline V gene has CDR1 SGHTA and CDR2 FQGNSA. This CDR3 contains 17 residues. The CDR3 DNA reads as TGTGACAGCAGCTCTACAGTGGGGGCACATTACACAGATACGCAGTATTTT. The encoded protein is CDSSSTVGAHYTDTQYF.

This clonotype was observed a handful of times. CDR3 coding DNA: TGTGCCAGCAGCCTCACCGAAGGGGGGACGTTCTTC. Translating gives CASSLTEGGTFF. The J gene is TRBJ2-1, the V gene TRBV7-9; D possibly uses TRBD1 or TRBD2 (6 bases each). Deletions cut 5 bases from V and 15 bases from J, with 17 bases between. Germline CDR1 reads SEHNR; CDR2 reads FQNEAQ (reference sequence). The CDR3 covers 12 residues.

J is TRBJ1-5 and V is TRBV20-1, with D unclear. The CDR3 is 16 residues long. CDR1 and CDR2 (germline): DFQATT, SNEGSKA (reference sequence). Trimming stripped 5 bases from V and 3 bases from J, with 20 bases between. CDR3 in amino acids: CSAPSVSGGFNQPQHF. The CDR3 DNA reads TGCAGTGCTCCCAGCGTGTCGGGAGGGTTCAATCAGCCCCAGCATTTT.

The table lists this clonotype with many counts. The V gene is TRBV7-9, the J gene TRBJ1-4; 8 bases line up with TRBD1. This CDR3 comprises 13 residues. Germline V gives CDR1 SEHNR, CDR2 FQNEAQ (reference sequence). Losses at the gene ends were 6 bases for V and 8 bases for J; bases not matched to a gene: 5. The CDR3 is CASRQGAGEKLFF. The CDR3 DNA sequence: TGTGCCAGCAGGCAGGGGGCCGGGGAAAAACTGTTTTTT.

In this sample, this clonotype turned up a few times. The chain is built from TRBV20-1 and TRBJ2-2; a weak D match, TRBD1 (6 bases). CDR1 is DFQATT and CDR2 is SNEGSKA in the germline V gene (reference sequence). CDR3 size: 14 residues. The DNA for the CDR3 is TGCAGCGCCACCGGGACACAGAACACCGGGGAGCTGTTTTTT. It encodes CSATGTQNTGELFF.

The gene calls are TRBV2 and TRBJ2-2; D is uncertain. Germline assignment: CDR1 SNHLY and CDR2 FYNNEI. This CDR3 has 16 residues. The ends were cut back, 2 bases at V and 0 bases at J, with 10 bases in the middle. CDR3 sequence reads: CASSECQITNTGELFF. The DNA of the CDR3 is TGTGCCAGCAGTGAATGCCAGATTACGAACACCGGGGAGCTGTTTTTT.

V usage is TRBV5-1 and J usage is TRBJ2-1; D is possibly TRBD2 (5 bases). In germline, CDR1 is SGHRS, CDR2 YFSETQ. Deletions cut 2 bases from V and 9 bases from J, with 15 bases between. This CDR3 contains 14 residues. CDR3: CASSFEGRLGEQFF. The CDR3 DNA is TGCGCCAGCAGCTTTGAGGGCCGTCTCGGTGAGCAGTTCTTC. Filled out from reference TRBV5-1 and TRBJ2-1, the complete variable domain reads KAGVTQTPRYLIKTRGQQVTLSCSPISGHRSVSWYQQTPGQGLQFLFEYFSETQRNKGNFPGRFSGRQFSNSRSEMNVSTLELGDSALYLCASSFEGRLGEQFFGPGTRLTVL.

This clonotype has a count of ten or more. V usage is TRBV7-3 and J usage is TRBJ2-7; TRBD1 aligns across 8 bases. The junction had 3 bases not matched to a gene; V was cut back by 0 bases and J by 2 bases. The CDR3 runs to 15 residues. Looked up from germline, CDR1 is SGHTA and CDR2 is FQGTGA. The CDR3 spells CASSLTGQGPYEQYF. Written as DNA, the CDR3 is TGTGCCAGCAGCTTAACCGGACAGGGACCCTACGAGCAGTACTTC.

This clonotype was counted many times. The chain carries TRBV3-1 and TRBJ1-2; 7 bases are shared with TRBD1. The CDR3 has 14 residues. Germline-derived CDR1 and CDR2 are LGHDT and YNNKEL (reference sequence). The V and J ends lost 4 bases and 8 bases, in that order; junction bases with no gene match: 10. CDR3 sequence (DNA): TGTGCCAGCAGCCCTGGACAGGTACGAGGGGGCTACACCTTC. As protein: CASSPGQVRGGYTF.

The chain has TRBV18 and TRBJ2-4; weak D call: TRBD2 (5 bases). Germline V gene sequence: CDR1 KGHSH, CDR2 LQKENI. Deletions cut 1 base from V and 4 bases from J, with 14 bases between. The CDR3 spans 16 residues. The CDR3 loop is CASSPRERLTKNIQYF. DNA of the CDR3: TGTGCCAGCTCACCACGGGAGCGACTAACTAAAAACATTCAGTACTTC.

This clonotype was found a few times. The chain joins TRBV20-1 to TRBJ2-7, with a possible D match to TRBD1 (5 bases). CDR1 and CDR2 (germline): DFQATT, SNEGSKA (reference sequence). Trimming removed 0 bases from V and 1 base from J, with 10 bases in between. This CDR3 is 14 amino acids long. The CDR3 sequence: CSARDGRGSYEQYF. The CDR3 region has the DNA TGCAGTGCTAGAGATGGTAGGGGATCCTACGAGCAGTACTTC.

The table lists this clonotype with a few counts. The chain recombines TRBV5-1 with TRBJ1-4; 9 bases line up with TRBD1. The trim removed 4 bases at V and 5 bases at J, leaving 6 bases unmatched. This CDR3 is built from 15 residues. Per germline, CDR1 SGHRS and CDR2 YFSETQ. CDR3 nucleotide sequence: TGCGCCAGCAGCCCCGACGGGACAGGGAATGAAAAACTGTTTTTT. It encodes CASSPDGTGNEKLFF.

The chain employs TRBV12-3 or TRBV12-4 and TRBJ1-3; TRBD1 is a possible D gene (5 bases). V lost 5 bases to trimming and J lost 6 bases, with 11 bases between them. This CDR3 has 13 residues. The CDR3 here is CASSLGTENTIYF. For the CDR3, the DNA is TGTGCCAGCAGTCTAGGGACCGAAAACACCATATATTTT.

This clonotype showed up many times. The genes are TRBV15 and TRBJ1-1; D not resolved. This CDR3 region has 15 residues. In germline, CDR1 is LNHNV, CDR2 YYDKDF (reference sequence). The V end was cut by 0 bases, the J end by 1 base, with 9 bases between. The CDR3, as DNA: TGTGCCACCAGCAGAGATTATGGCGGGAACACTGAAGCTTTCTTT. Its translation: CATSRDYGGNTEAFF.

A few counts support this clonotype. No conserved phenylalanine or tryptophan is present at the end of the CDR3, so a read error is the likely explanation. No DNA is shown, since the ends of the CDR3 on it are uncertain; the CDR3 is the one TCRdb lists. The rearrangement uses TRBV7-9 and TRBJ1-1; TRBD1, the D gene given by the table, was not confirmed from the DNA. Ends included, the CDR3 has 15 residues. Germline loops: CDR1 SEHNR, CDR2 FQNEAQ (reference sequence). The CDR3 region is CASSLYLSEETGFCY.

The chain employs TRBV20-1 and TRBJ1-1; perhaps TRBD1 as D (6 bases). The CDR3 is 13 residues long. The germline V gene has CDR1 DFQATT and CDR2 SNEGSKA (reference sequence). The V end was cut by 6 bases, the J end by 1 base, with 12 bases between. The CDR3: CSAETGPNTEAFF. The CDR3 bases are TGCAGTGCGGAAACAGGGCCGAACACTGAAGCTTTCTTT.

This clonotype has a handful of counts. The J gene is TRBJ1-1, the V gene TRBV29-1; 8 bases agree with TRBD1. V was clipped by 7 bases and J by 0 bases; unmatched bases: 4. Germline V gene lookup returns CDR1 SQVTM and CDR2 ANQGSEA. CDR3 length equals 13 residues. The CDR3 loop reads CSALGQVNTEAFF. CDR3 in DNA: TGCAGCGCCCTGGGACAGGTGAACACTGAAGCTTTCTTT.

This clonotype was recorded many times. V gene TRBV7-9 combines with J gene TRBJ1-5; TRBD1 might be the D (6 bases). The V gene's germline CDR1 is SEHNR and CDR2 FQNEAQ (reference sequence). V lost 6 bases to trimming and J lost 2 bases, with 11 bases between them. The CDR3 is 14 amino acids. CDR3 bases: TGTGCCAGCAGTTGGGGGGCAGGCAATCAGCCCCAGCATTTT. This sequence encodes CASSWGAGNQPQHF.

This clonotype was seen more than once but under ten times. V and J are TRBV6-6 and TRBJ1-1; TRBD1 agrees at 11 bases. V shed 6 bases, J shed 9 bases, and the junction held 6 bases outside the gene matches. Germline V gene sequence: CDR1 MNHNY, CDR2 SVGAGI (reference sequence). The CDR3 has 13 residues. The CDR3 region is CASRTWDRGKAFF. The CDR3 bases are TGTGCCAGCAGAACCTGGGACAGGGGGAAAGCTTTCTTT.

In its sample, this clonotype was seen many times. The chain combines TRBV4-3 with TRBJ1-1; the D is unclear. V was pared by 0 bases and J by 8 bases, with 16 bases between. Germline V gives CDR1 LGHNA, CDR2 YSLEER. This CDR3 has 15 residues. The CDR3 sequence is CASSQDGMGLVEAFF. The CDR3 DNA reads TGCGCCAGCAGCCAAGATGGTATGGGGTTAGTCGAAGCTTTCTTT.

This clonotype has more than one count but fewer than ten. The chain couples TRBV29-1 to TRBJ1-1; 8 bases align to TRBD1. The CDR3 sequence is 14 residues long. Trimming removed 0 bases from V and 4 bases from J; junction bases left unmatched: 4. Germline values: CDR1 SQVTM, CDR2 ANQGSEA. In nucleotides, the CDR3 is TGCAGCGTTGAAGAAAGGACAGGGAGCACTGAAGCTTTCTTT. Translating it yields CSVEERTGSTEAFF. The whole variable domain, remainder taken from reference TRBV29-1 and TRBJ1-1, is SAVISQKPSRDICQRGTSLTIQCQVDSQVTMMFWYRQQPGQSLTLIATANQGSEATYESGFVIDKFPISRPNLTFSTLTVSNMSPEDSSIYLCSVEERTGSTEAFFGQGTRLTVV.

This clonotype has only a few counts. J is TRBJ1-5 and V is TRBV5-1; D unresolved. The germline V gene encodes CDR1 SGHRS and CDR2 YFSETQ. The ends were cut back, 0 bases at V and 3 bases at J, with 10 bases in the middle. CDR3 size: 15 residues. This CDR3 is CASSLEPGNNQPQHF. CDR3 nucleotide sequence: TGCGCCAGCAGCTTGGAGCCCGGGAACAATCAGCCCCAGCATTTT.

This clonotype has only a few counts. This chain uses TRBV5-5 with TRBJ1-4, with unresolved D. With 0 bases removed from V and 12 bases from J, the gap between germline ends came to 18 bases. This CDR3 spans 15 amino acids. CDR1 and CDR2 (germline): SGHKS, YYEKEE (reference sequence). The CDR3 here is CASSLEAAERKELFF. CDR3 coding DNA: TGTGCCAGCAGCTTGGAGGCAGCCGAACGTAAGGAACTGTTTTTT.